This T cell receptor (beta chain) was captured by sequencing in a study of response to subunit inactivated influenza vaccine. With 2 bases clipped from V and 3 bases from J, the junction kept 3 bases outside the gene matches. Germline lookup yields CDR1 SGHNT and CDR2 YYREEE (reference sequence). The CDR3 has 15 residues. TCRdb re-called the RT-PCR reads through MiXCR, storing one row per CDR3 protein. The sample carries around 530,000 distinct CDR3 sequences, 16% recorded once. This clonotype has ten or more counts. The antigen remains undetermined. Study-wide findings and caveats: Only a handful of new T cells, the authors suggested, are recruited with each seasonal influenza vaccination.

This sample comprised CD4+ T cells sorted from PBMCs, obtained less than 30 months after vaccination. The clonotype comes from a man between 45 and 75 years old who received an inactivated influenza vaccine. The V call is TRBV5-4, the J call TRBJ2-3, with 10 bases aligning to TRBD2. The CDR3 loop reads CASSLLAGLTDTQYF. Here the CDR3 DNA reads TGTGCCAGCAGCTTACTAGCGGGATTGACAGATACGCAGTATTTT.